This T cell receptor (beta chain) is from a study of blood T cell repertoires in COVID-19. Study-wide context: Collection of acute and convalescent COVID-19 samples took place in the United States, Italy and Spain. T cells, B-cell-depleted T cells, or PBMCs provided the cDNA or gDNA that served as material.

Original data processing: Cell counts per sample came from amplifying reference gene primers. This table comes from immunoSEQ multiplex PCR, and its TCRdb copy is limited to in-frame clones, with some not included. The V and J calls and clone size come from that table; D and trimming were worked out from the DNA. The sample includes under 300,000 clones, around 90% of them seen just once. Germline assignment: CDR1 SGHDN and CDR2 FVKESK. The CDR3 length is 15 residues. J gave up 5 bases and V 4 bases, and 8 bases lay outside the gene matches. V gene TRBV14 combines with J gene TRBJ2-5; 9 bases are a match to TRBD1. The sample comprised peripheral blood. The TCR comes from a woman aged 70-85 years with active or convalescent COVID-19. The CDR3 region is CASSRSGQGRETQYF. As DNA, the CDR3 is TGTGCCAGCAGCCGCTCGGGACAGGGAAGGGAGACCCAGTACTTC.